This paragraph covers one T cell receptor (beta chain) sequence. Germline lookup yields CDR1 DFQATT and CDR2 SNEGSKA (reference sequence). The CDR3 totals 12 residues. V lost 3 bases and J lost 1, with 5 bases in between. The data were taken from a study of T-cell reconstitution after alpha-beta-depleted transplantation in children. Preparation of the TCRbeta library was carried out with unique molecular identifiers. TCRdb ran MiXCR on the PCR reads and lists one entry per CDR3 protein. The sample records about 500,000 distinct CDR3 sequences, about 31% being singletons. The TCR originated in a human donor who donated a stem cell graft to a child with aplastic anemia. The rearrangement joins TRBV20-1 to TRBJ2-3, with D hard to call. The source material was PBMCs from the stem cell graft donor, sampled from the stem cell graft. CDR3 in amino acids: CSARVGTDTQYF. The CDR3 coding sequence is TGCAGTGCTAGGGTGGGCACAGATACGCAGTATTTT.